This T cell receptor (beta chain) was documented in a study of a mutant IDH1 vaccine in newly diagnosed glioma (dated by TCRdb to 2020 to 2022). About the full investigation: The approximately 32 treated patients were approximately 62% male and roughly 40% female, with a mean age of around 40 years. Prior to enrollment, patients had been given standard therapy consisting of radiotherapy alone, temozolomide alone, or radiochemotherapy with temozolomide, with the combination given to most patients. Peripheral blood was collected at six visits: V03 (baseline), V05, V07, V10, V12 and V13. Longitudinal TCRB deep sequencing was performed for 20 to 30 treated patients wherever samples were available for exploratory analyses.

Turning to this clone: Its antigen specificity is not known. No much larger clone exists at a distance of one base, and base qualities are not known.

Summary of the overall study and its limitations: It was noted by the authors that analyses of patient blood samples could not be reproduced owing to sample limitations. Immune responses induced by the vaccine were seen in over 90% of patients across multiple MHC alleles. PBMC samples for TCRB deep sequencing were selected based on availability. Changes in the top peripheral T cell clonotypes picked up by TCRB sequencing did not appear to be linked to pseudoprogression.

Taken with the paper, the label for time point translates to: baseline, week 1 (first vaccination visit). Taken with the paper, the label for treatment or condition translates to: pre-vaccination baseline after standard-of-care therapy. Newly diagnosed WHO grade 3 or 4 IDH1-mutant astrocytomas showing loss of nuclear ATRX were present in the donors. The samples were drawn from NOA16, a multicentre, single-arm, open-label phase I trial in Germany that tested a mutant IDH1 peptide vaccine in humans for the first time. Blood drawn at visit V03 was used as the baseline sample for immunogenicity testing. Genomic DNA for TCRB sequencing was extracted from EDTA blood using the DNeasy Blood and Tissue Kit. The receptor library was made with the immunoSEQ multiplex PCR assay. Following the manufacturer's protocol, the hsTCRB Kit was used to amplify rearranged TCR beta chain sequences. TCRB libraries were sequenced on an Illumina MiSeq. The study's own analysis went as follows. The proprietary platform of the kit vendor was used for demultiplexing, trimming and gene mapping. Here the immuneACCESS table is served through TCRdb, limited to in-frame sequences with V and J called. Missing clones are a known gap in these copies; in checked studies unresolved V genes cover under half, and the rest lacks a known reason. That table furnishes V, J and clone size, whereas the DNA furnished D and trimming. This sample gives around 37,000 clones in total; about 78% of them show up just once. Less than 9.5% of the sample is in the top ten clones.

The CDR3 starts with the cysteine, ends with the phenylalanine, and has 16 residues. The entry retains the CDR3 DNA only, 48 bases that are in frame from base 1. V trim: 7 bases; J trim: 0 bases; unmatched bases: 10. Based on the germline V gene, the CDR1 and CDR2 sequences are LGHNT and FRNRAP. The source was PBMCs, collected from a glioma patient treated with radiotherapy, temozolomide or both. The clonotype comes from a man between 40 and 49 years old with glioma. Some clones in this sample may be carry-over from other donors' samples. This chain joins TRBV12-5 to TRBJ1-1; 8 middle bases align to TRBD1. The DNA sequence follows: TGTGCTAGTGCCTTTCCAGTGGGACAGGTGAACACTGAAGCTTTCTTT. This gives the protein CASAFPVGQVNTEAFF.